The subject of this entry is one T cell receptor beta chain. This sample was taken from a study of T cells expressing NK-cell markers. This CDR3 has 14 amino acids. TCRdb processed the 5' RACE reads again and assigns one entry to each CDR3 protein, with no DNA. This sample's table reports some 460,000 distinct CDR3 sequences. The clonotype was recovered from a woman in her fifties or sixties in good health. Sequenced sample: blood T cells: a sorted CD56 or NKG2C T cell subset, CD4+ or CD8+ T cells, or bulk PBMC T cells (not recorded which). The chain has TRBV12-3 or TRBV12-4 and TRBJ2-7; there is no DNA to check the TCRdb D call of TRBD1. CDR3 loop: CASSMGGPAYEQYF.